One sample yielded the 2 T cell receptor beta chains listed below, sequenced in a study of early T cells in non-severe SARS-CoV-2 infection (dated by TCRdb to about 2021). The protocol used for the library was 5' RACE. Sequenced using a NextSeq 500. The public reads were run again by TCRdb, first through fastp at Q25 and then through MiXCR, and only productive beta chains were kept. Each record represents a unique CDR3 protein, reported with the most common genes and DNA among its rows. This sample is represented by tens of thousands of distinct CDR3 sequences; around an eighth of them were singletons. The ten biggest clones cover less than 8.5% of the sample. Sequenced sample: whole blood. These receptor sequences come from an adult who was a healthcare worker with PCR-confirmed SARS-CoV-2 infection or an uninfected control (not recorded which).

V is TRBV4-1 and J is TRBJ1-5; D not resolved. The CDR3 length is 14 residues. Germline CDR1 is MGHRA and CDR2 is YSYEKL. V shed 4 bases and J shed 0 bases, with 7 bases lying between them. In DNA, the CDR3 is TGCGCCAGCAGCCCCGAGTATAGCAATCAGCCCCAGCATTTT. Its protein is CASSPEYSNQPQHF.

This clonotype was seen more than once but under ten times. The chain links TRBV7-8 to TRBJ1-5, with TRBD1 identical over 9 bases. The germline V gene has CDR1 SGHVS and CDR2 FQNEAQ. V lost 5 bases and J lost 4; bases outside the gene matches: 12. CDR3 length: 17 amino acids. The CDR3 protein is CASSLTGTGSGNQPQHF. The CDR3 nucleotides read TGTGCCAGCAGCCTTACTGGGACAGGGTCGGGTAATCAGCCCCAGCATTTT. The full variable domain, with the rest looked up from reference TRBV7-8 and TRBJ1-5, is GAGVSQSPRYKVAKRGQDVALRCDPISGHVSLFWYQQALGQGPEFLTYFQNEAQLDKSGLPSDRFFAERPEGSVSTLKIQRTQQEDSAVYLCASSLTGTGSGNQPQHFGDGTRLSIL.